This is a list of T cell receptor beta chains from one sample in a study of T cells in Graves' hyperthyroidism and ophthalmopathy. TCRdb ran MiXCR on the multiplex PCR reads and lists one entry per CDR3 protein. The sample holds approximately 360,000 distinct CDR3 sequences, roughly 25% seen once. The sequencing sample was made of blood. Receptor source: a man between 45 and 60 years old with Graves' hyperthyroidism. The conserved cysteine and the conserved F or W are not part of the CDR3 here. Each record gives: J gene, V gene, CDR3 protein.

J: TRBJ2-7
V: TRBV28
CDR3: ASSLRGTGSYEQY

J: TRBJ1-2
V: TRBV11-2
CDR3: ASSLNRARGYT

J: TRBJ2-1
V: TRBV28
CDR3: ASSHISSPNEQF

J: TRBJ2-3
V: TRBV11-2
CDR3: ASSLDRVGRGTDTQY

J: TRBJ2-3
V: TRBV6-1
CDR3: ASSEVGNSFTDTQY

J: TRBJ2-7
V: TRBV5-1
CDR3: ASSLAGVTYEQY

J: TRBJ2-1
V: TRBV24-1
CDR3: ATSGYRTMNEQF

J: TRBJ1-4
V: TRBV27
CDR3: ASSSEGLPNEKLF

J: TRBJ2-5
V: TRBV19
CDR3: ASSKGQLETQY

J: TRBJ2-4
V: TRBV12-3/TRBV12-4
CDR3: ASSLPRGAKNIQY

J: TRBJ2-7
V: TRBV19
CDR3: ASSIGGGAAQY

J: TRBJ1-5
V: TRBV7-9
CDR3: ASSFGESNQPQH

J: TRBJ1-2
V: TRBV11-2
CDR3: ASSLELASGYT

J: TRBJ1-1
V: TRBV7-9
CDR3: ASSYGHWNTEAF

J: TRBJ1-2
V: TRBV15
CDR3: ATSRDRGFNYGYT

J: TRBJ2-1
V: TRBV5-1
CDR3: ASSLVTGGGEQF

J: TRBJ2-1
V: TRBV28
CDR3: ASSLLPLAGESYNEQF

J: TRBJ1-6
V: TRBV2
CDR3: ASSAGVPRPLH

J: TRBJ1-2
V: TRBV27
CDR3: ASRDSTTLYGYT

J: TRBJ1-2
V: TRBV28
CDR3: ASRLGIALLADGYT

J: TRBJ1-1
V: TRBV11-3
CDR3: ASSLPGQGGAEAF

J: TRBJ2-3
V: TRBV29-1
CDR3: SVVRGFDTQY

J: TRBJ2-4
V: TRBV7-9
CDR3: ASGTTSGDKNIQY

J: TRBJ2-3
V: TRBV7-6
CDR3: ASSLAGLAGGPGDTQY

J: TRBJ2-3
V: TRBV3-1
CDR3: ASSQNPGDTQY

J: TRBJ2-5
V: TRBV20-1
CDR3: SARDAGKTQY